This T cell receptor (beta chain) was sequenced in a study of blood T cell repertoires in COVID-19. Study overall: The United States, Italy and Spain supplied acute and convalescent COVID-19 samples. The analysed material was cDNA or gDNA that came from T cells, B-cell-depleted T cells, or PBMCs.

The length of the CDR3 is 13 residues. Trimming cost V 6 bases and J 3 bases, with 12 bases left between them. Researchers sorted participants into cohorts using their self-reported clinical history. Data came from immunoSEQ multiplex PCR; TCRdb stores just in-frame clones and leaves some out. The repertoire holds a few hundred thousand clones, with 80% to 90% as singletons. This clonotype was sampled from a young man who had recovered from COVID-19. The sequenced material came from PBMCs or T cells enriched from blood (not recorded which). The V gene is TRBV12-3 or TRBV12-4, the J gene TRBJ2-7, with D unclear. The CDR3 bases are TGTGCCAGCAGCCCAGCGCACGTCTACGAGCAGTACTTC. Protein product: CASSPAHVYEQYF.